Presented here are 12 T cell receptor beta chains from one specimen sequenced in a study of blood T cell repertoires in COVID-19 (dated by TCRdb to 2020 to 2021). The library was obtained by the immunoSEQ multiplex PCR assay. Entries here come from immuneACCESS through TCRdb and include only in-frame sequences with V and J called. Some clones fail to appear in such tables; in the studies checked, an unresolved V gene covers under half of the shortfall, and the cause of the remainder is unknown. The sample contains around 78,000 clones, about 87% of them found a single time. The top ten hold 5.8% of the sample. The material sequenced was peripheral blood. Receptor source: a man in his fifties with active COVID-19.

The V call is TRBV3-1 (or the pseudogene TRBV3-2), the J call TRBJ2-5; possibly TRBD2 for D (5 bases). The CDR3 spans 14 residues. V lost 1 base to trimming and J lost 2 bases, with 8 bases between them. From germline, CDR1 is LGHDT and CDR2 YNNKEL (reference sequence). Written as DNA, the CDR3 is TGTGCCAGCAGCCAAGCCGGACTTCAAGAGACCCAGTACTTC. As protein: CASSQAGLQETQYF.

The chain combines TRBV5-1 with TRBJ2-3; tentatively, D is TRBD1 (6 bases). Germline V CDR1 and CDR2: SGHRS, YFSETQ. The CDR3 loop spans 14 amino acids. Trimming left V 6 bases short and J 1 base short, with 12 bases between. CDR3 DNA sequence: TGCGCCAGCACTACAGGGTACGGCACAGATACGCAGTATTTT. Translated: CASTTGYGTDTQYF.

CDR3 in amino acids: CASSGTGYGYTF. The CDR3 DNA reads TGTGCCAGTAGTGGTACAGGCTATGGCTACACCTTC. The rearrangement joins TRBV19 to TRBJ1-2; tentatively, D is TRBD1 (5 bases). V dropped 5 bases and J dropped 4 bases, with 8 bases sitting between them. The CDR3 is 12 residues long. CDR1 and CDR2 from the germline V gene are LNHDA and SQIVND (reference sequence).

The chain carries TRBV7-2 and TRBJ1-1; the match to TRBD1 covers 9 bases. CDR3 length: 15 residues. In germline, CDR1 is SGHTA, CDR2 FQGNSA. V shed 1 base and J 5 bases; nucleotides not matched to a gene: 5. The chain's CDR3 is CASSLVGTGTTEAFF. The CDR3 coding sequence is TGTGCCAGCAGCTTAGTCGGGACAGGGACAACTGAAGCTTTCTTT.

This chain connects TRBV5-1 to TRBJ2-1, with TRBD1 matching over 11 bases. In germline, CDR1 is SGHRS, CDR2 YFSETQ. This CDR3 region has 15 residues. V was pared by 4 bases and J by 9 bases, with 9 bases of the junction left unmatched. This CDR3 reads CASSQGDRGAVEQFF. The CDR3 DNA reads as TGCGCCAGCAGCCAGGGGGACAGGGGGGCGGTTGAGCAGTTCTTC.

This clone came up once. V usage is TRBV2 and J usage is TRBJ2-7, with TRBD1 matching over 8 bases. The CDR3 runs 13 residues. Germline CDR1 and CDR2: SNHLY and FYNNEI. V was clipped by 9 bases and J by 2 bases; unmatched bases: 6. As DNA, the CDR3 is TGTGCCAGTAGGACAGGGCCGCCCTACGAGCAGTACTTC. It is translated as CASRTGPPYEQYF.

The V gene is TRBV7-2, the J gene TRBJ2-2, with 7 bases fitting TRBD1. With 6 bases clipped from V and 1 base from J, the junction kept 2 bases outside the gene matches. The CDR3 loop spans 14 amino acids. CDR1 and CDR2 from the germline V gene are SGHTA and FQGNSA. The CDR3 nucleotides read TGTGCCAGCAGGCCAGGGGGGAACACCGGGGAGCTGTTTTTT. Its translation: CASRPGGNTGELFF.

V and J are TRBV3-1 (or the pseudogene TRBV3-2) and TRBJ2-1, with D possibly being TRBD2 (7 bases). The length of the CDR3 is 16 residues. Germline values: CDR1 LGHDT, CDR2 YNNKEL (reference sequence). Trimming left V 6 bases short and J 5 bases short, with 20 bases between. The CDR3: CASSTSRQAGDNEQFF. DNA of the CDR3: TGTGCCAGCAGTACCTCGAGACAGGCGGGGGACAATGAGCAGTTCTTC.

The V call is TRBV27, the J call TRBJ2-5; D possibly corresponds to TRBD1 (5 bases). The V end lost 5 bases, the J end lost 5 bases, and 21 bases lay between the germline ends. Germline CDR1 reads MNHEY; CDR2 reads SMNVEV (reference sequence). The CDR3 is 16 residues long. CDR3 DNA: TGTGCCAGCAGTCCCCCAGGGAAAGCTTCCCAGGAGACCCAGTACTTC. Its translation is CASSPPGKASQETQYF.

The chain has TRBV5-1 and TRBJ2-2; 7 bases are a match to TRBD1. From germline, CDR1 is SGHRS and CDR2 YFSETQ. The V and J ends lost 1 base and 3 bases, in that order; junction bases with no gene match: 3. The length of the CDR3 is 15 residues. CDR3 sequence: CASSLSQGDTGELFF. The CDR3 DNA sequence: TGCGCCAGCAGCTTGTCCCAGGGGGACACCGGGGAGCTGTTTTTT.

The count of this clone is one. The V and J genes are TRBV19 and TRBJ2-5, with 7 positions matching TRBD1. The trim removed 6 bases at V and 7 bases at J, leaving 8 bases unmatched. This CDR3 region has 13 residues. Per the germline V gene, CDR1 is LNHDA and CDR2 is SQIVND (reference sequence). The CDR3 coding sequence is TGTGCCAGTAGGCATAGACAGGGTGGGACCCAGTACTTC. The encoded protein is CASRHRQGGTQYF.

The rearrangement links TRBV5-6 to TRBJ1-4; the match to TRBD1 covers 7 bases. Germline assignment: CDR1 SGHDT and CDR2 YYEEEE. The CDR3 spans 15 residues. The junction had 5 bases not matched to a gene; V was cut back by 2 bases and J by 4 bases. Here the CDR3 DNA reads TGTGCCAGCAGCTTAACAGGGGACCGTAATGAAAAACTGTTTTTT. This codes for CASSLTGDRNEKLFF.